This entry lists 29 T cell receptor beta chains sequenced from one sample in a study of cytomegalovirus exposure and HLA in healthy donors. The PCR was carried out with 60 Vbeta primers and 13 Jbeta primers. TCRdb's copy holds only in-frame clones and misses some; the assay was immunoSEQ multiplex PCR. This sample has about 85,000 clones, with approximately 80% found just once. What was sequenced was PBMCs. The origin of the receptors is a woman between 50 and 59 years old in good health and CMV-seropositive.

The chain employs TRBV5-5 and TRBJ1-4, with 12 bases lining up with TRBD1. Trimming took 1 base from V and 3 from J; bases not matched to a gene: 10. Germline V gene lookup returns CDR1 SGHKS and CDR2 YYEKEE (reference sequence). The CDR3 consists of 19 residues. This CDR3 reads CASSLLGTGGMTANEKLFF. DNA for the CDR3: TGTGCCAGCAGCTTGTTGGGGACAGGGGGCATGACGGCTAATGAAAAACTGTTTTTT. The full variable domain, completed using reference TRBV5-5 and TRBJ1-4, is DAGVTQSPTHLIKTRGQQVTLRCSPISGHKSVSWYQQVLGQGPQFIFQYYEKEERGRGNFPDRFSARQFPNYSSELNVNALLLGDSALYLCASSLLGTGGMTANEKLFFGSGTQLSVL.

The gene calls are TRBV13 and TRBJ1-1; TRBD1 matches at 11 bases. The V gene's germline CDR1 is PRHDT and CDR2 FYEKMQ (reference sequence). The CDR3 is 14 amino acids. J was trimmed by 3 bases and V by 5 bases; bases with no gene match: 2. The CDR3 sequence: CASSKGQGDTEAFF. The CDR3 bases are TGTGCCAGCAGCAAGGGACAGGGGGACACTGAAGCTTTCTTT.

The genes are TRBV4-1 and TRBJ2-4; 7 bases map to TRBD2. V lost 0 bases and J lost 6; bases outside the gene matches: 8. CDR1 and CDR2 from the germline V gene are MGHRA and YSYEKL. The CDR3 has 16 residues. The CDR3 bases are TGCGCCAGCAGCCAAGATGAGGGAGGGCCTAGAAACATTCAGTACTTC. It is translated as CASSQDEGGPRNIQYF.

CDR3 sequence: CASSPLGTGNNNEQFF. The DNA of the CDR3 is TGTGCCAGCTCACCCCTCGGGACAGGGAACAACAATGAGCAGTTCTTC. The genes are TRBV18 and TRBJ2-1, with TRBD1 identical over 9 bases. Germline V gene data show CDR1 as KGHSH and CDR2 as LQKENI. CDR3 length: 16 amino acids. V dropped 3 bases and J dropped 5; count of bases not matched to a gene: 8.

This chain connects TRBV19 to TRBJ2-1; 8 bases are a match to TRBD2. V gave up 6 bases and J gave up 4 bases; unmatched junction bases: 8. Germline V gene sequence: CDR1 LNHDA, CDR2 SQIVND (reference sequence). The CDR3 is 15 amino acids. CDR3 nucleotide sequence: TGTGCCAGTAGATCCGGGACTAGTACATACAATGAGCAGTTCTTC. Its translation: CASRSGTSTYNEQFF.

CDR3 sequence: CASSPEGVGYTF. The CDR3 DNA is TGCGCCAGCAGCCCCGAGGGGGTAGGCTACACCTTC. J is TRBJ1-2 and V is TRBV5-1, with D maybe TRBD1 (6 bases). The CDR3 sequence is 12 residues long. Germline V lookup: CDR1 SGHRS, CDR2 YFSETQ. Deletions cut 4 bases from V and 8 bases from J, with 12 bases between.

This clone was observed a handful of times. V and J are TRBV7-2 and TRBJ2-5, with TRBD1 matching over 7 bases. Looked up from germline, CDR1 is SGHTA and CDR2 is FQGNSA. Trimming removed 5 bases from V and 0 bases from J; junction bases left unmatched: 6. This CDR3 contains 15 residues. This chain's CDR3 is CASSQGQNYQETQYF. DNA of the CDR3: TGTGCCAGCAGCCAGGGACAGAACTACCAAGAGACCCAGTACTTC.

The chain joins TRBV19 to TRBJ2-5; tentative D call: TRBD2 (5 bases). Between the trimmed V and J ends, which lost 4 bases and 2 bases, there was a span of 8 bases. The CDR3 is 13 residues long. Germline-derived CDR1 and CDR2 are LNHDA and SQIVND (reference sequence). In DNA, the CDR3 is TGTGCCAGTAGTAGGACTGTTCAAGAGACCCAGTACTTC. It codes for CASSRTVQETQYF.

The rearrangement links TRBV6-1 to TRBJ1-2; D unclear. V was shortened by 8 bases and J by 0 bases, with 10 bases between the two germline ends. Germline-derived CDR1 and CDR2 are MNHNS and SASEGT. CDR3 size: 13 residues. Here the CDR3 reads CASWRSANYGYTF. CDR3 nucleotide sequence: TGTGCCAGCTGGAGATCAGCTAACTATGGCTACACCTTC.

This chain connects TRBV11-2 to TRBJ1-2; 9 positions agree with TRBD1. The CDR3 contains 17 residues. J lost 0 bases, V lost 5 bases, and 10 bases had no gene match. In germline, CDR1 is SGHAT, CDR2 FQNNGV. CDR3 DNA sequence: TGTGCCAGCAGCACGGACAGGGGACCTAGAGCTAACTATGGCTACACCTTC. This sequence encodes CASSTDRGPRANYGYTF.

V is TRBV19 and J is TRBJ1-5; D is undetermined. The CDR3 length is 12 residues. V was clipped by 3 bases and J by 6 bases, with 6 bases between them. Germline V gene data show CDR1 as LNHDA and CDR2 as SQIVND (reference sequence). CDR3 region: CASSIWPQPQHF. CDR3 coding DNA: TGTGCCAGTAGTATCTGGCCTCAGCCCCAGCATTTT.

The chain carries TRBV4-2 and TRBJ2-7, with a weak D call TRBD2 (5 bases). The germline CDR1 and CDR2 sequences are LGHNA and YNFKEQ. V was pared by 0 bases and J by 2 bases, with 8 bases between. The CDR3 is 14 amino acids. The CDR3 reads CASSQELGTYEQYF. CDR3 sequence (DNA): TGTGCCAGCAGCCAAGAACTAGGGACCTACGAGCAGTACTTC.

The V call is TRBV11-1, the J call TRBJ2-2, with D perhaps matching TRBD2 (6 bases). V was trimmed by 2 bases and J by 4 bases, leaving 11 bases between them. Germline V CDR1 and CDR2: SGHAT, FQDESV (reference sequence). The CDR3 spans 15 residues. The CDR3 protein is CASSLSEGGTGELFF. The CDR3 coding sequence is TGTGCCAGCAGCTTATCGGAGGGCGGCACCGGGGAGCTGTTTTTT.

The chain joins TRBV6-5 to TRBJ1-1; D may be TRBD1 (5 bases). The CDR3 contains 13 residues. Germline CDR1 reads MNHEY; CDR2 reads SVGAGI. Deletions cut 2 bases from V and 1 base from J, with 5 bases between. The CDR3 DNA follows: TGTGCCAGCAGTTACAGGGGGAACACTGAAGCTTTCTTT. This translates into CASSYRGNTEAFF.

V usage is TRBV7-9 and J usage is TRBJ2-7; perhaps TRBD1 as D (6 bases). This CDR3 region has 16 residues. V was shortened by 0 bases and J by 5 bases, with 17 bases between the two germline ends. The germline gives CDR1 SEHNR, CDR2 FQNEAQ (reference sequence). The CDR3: CASSLAGAGILHEQYF. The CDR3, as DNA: TGTGCCAGCAGCTTAGCGGGGGCAGGGATTCTCCACGAGCAGTACTTC. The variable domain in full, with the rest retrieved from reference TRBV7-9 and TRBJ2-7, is DTGVSQNPRHKITKRGQNVTFRCDPISEHNRLYWYRQTLGQGPEFLTYFQNEAQLEKSRLLSDRFSAERPKGSFSTLEIQRTEQGDSAMYLCASSLAGAGILHEQYFGPGTRLTVT.

In DNA, the CDR3 is TGCGCCAGCAGCCGGGGACTAGCGGGGGGTCGCAGCTCCTACAATGAGCAGTTCTTC. The encoded protein is CASSRGLAGGRSSYNEQFF. The V call is TRBV5-1, the J call TRBJ2-1, with 15 nucleotides matching TRBD2. The CDR3 totals 19 residues. The V gene's germline CDR1 is SGHRS and CDR2 YFSETQ. The V and J ends lost 4 bases and 0 bases, in that order; junction bases with no gene match: 8.

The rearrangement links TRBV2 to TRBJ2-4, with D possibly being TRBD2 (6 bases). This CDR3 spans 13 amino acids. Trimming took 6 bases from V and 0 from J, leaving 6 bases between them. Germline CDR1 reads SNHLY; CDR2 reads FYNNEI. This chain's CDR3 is CASSGGAKNIQYF. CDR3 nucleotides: TGTGCCAGCAGCGGGGGAGCCAAAAACATTCAGTACTTC.

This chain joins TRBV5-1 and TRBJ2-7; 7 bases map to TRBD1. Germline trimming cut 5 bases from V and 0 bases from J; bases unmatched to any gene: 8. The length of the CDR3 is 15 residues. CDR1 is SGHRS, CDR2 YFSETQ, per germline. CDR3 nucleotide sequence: TGCGCCAGCAGTATCGGACAGGCCATCTCCTACGAGCAGTACTTC. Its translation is CASSIGQAISYEQYF.

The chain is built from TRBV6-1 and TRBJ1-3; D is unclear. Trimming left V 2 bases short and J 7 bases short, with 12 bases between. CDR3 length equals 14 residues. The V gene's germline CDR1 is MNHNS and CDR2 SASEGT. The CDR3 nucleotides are TGTGCCAGCAGTGAAAGAGGGTCGGACAACACCATATATTTT. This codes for CASSERGSDNTIYF.

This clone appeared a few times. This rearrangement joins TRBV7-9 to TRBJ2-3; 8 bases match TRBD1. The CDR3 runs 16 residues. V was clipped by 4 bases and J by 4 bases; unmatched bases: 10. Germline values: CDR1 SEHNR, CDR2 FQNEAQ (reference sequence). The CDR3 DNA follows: TGTGCCAGCAGCTCAATTGACAGGGGAATAGCAGATACGCAGTATTTT. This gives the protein CASSSIDRGIADTQYF.

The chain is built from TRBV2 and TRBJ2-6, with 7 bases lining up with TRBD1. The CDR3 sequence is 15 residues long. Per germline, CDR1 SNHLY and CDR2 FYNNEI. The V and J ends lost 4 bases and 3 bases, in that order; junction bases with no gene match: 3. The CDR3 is CASSADRVGANVLTF. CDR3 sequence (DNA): TGTGCCAGCAGTGCCGACAGGGTTGGGGCCAACGTCCTGACTTTC.

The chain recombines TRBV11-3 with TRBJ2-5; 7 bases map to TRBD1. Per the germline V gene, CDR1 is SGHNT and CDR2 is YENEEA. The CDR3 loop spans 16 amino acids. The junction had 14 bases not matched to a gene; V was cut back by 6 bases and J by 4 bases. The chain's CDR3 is CASSQRGRTGGETQYF. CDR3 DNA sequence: TGTGCCAGCAGTCAAAGGGGGCGGACAGGCGGAGAGACCCAGTACTTC. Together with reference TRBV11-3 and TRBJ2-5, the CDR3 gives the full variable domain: EAGVVQSPRYKIIEKKQPVAFWCNPISGHNTLYWYLQNLGQGPELLIRYENEEAVDDSQLPKDRFSAERLKGVDSTLKIQPAELGDSAVYLCASSQRGRTGGETQYFGPGTRLLVL.

This chain's CDR3 is CASSQGGTGLFDKQFF. For the CDR3, the DNA is TGTGCCAGCAGCCAAGGAGGGACTGGCCTTTTTGATAAGCAGTTCTTC. The genes are TRBV4-2 and TRBJ2-1, with a tentative D call TRBD2 (6 bases). Trimming stripped 1 base from V and 11 bases from J, with 21 bases between. Germline V CDR1 and CDR2: LGHNA, YNFKEQ. The CDR3 runs to 16 residues.

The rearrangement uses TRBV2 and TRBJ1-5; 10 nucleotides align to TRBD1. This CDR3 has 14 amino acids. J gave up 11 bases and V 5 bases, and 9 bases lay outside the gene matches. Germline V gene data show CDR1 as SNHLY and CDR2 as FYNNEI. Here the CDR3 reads CASSRQGARQSQHF. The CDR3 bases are TGTGCCAGCAGTCGACAGGGGGCAAGACAGTCCCAGCATTTT.

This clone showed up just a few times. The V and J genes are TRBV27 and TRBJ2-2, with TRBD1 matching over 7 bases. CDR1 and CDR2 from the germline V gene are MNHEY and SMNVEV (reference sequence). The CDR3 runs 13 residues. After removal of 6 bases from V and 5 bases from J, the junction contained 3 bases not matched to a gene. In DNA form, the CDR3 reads TGTGCCAGCAGATCCAGGGGGACCGGGGAGCTGTTTTTT. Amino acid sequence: CASRSRGTGELFF.

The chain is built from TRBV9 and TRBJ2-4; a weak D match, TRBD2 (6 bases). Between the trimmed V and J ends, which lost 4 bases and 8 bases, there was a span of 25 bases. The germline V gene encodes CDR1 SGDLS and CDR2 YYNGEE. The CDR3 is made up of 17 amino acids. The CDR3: CASSPHGIGGWEDIQYF. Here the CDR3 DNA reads TGTGCCAGCAGCCCCCACGGGATCGGGGGATGGGAAGACATTCAGTACTTC.

The CDR3 DNA is TGTGCCTGGAGCAGGGGTCATAGCAATCAGCCCCAGCATTTT. Protein sequence: CAWSRGHSNQPQHF. J is TRBJ1-5 and V is TRBV30; TRBD1 is a possible D gene (6 bases). The V end lost 3 bases, the J end lost 0 bases, and 9 bases lay between the germline ends. Germline V CDR1 and CDR2: GTSNPN, SVGIG (reference sequence). The CDR3 loop spans 14 amino acids.

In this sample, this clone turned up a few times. CDR3 sequence reads: CATSRGGGPEAFF. The CDR3 bases are TGTGCCACCAGCAGGGGGGGAGGGCCTGAAGCTTTCTTT. This chain links TRBV15 with TRBJ1-1; the D gene is possibly TRBD1 (5 bases). V lost 3 bases and J lost 6, with 11 bases in between. The CDR3 length is 13 residues. The germline CDR1 and CDR2 sequences are LNHNV and YYDKDF (reference sequence).

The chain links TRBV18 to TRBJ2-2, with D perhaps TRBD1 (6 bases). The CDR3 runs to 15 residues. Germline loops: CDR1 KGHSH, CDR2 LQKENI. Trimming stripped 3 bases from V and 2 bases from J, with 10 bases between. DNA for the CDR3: TGTGCCAGCTCACCGGGGGCCCCAAACACCGGGGAGCTGTTTTTT. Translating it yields CASSPGAPNTGELFF.